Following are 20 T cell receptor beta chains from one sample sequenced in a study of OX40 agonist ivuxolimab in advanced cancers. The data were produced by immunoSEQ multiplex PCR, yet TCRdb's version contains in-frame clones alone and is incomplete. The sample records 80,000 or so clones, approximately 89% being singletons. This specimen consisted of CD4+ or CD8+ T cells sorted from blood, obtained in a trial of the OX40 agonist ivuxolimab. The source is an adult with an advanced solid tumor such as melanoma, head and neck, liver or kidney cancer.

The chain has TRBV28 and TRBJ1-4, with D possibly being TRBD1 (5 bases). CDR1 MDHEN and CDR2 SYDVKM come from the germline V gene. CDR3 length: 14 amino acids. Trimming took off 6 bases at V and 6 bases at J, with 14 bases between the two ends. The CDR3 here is CASSGDRRDEKLFF. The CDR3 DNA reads TGTGCCAGCAGCGGGGACCGTCGGGATGAAAAACTGTTTTTT.

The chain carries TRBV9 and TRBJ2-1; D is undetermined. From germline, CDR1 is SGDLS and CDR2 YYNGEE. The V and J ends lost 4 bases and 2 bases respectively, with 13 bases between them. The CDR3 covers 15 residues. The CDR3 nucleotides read TGTGCCAGCAGCAATAATATAGGTCCCTACAATGAGCAGTTCTTC. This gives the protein CASSNNIGPYNEQFF.

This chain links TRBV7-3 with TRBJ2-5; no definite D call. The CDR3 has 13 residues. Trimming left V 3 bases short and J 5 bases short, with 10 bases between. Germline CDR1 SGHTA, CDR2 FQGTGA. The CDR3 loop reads CASSLSREETQYF. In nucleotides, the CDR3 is TGTGCCAGCAGCTTGAGTCGTGAGGAGACCCAGTACTTC.

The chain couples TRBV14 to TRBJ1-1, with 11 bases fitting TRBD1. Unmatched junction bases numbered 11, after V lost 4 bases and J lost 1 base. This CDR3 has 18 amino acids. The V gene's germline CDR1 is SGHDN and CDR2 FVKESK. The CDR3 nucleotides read TGTGCCAGCAGCCTCAGGCATGGACAGGGGGCCGGGAACACTGAAGCTTTCTTT. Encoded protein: CASSLRHGQGAGNTEAFF.

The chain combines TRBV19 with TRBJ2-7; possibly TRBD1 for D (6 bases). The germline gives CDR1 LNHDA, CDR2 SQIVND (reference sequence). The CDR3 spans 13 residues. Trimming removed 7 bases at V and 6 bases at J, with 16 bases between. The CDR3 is CASTPMVGGEQYF. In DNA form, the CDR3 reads TGTGCCAGTACCCCTATGGTAGGGGGCGAGCAGTACTTC.

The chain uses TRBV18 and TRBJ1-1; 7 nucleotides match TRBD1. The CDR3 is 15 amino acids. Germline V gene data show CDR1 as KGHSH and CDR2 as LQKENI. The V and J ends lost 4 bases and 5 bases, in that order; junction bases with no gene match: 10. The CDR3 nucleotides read TGTGCCAGCTCACATTCCGGGACAGAGAGGACTGAAGCTTTCTTT. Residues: CASSHSGTERTEAFF.

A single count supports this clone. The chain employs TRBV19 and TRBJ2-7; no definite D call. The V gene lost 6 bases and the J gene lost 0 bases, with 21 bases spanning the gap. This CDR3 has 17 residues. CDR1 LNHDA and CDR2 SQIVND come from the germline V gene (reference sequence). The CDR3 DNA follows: TGTGCCAGTAGCGACTCCCGGATTCCGCACAGCTCCTACGAGCAGTACTTC. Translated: CASSDSRIPHSSYEQYF.

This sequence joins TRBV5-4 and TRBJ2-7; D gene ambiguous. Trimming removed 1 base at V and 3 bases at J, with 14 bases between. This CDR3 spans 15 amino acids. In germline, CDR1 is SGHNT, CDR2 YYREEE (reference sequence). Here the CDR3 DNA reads TGTGCCAGCAGCTTGCTAGGACGTCTGAGCTACGAGCAGTACTTC. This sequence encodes CASSLLGRLSYEQYF. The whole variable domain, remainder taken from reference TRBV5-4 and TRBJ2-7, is ETGVTQSPTHLIKTRGQQVTLRCSSQSGHNTVSWYQQALGQGPQFIFQYYREEENGRGNFPPRFSGLQFPNYSSELNVNALELDDSALYLCASSLLGRLSYEQYFGPGTRLTVT.

This chain's CDR3 is CASMAGRVTGELFF. In nucleotides, the CDR3 is TGTGCCAGTATGGCCGGGAGAGTTACCGGGGAGCTGTTTTTT. The chain couples TRBV19 to TRBJ2-2; TRBD2 might be the D (6 bases). Germline V gene sequence: CDR1 LNHDA, CDR2 SQIVND (reference sequence). CDR3 length: 14 amino acids. The V end lost 7 bases, the J end lost 5 bases, and 14 bases lay between the germline ends.

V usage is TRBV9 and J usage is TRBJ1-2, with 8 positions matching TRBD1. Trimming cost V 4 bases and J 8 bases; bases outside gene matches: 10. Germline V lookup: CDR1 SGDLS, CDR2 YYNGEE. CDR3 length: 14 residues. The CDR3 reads CASSSWTGNRGYTF. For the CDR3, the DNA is TGTGCCAGCAGCTCCTGGACAGGGAACAGAGGCTACACCTTC. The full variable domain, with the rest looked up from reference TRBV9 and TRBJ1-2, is DSGVTQTPKHLITATGQRVTLRCSPRSGDLSVYWYQQSLDQGLQFLIQYYNGEERAKGNILERFSAQQFPDLHSELNLSSLELGDSALYFCASSSWTGNRGYTFGSGTRLTVV.

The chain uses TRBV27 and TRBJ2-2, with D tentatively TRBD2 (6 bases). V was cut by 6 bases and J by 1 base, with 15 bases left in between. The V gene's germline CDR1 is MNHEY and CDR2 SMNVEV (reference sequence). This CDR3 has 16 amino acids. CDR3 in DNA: TGTGCCAGCAGCCGCCGACTAGGACGGAACACCGGGGAGCTGTTTTTT. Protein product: CASSRRLGRNTGELFF.

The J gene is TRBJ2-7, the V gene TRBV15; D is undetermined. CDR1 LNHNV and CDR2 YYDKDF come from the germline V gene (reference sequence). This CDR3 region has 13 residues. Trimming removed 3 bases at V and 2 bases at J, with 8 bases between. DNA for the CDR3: TGTGCCACCAGCAGCCGGGTCACCTACGAGCAGTACTTC. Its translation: CATSSRVTYEQYF.

The DNA for the CDR3 is TGTGCCAGCAGTGGGGGTAGCGGGAGGGAGGCGCAGTATTTT. Its protein is CASSGGSGREAQYF. The chain links TRBV2 to TRBJ2-3; 11 nucleotides line up with TRBD2. Trimming cost V 4 bases and J 10 bases; bases outside gene matches: 7. CDR1 is SNHLY and CDR2 is FYNNEI in the germline V gene. CDR3 length: 14 residues. Based on the CDR3 plus reference TRBV2 and TRBJ2-3, the full variable domain is EPEVTQTPSHQVTQMGQEVILRCVPISNHLYFYWYRQILGQKVEFLVSFYNNEISEKSEIFDDQFSVERPDGSNFTLKIRSTKLEDSAMYFCASSGGSGREAQYFGPGTRLTVL.

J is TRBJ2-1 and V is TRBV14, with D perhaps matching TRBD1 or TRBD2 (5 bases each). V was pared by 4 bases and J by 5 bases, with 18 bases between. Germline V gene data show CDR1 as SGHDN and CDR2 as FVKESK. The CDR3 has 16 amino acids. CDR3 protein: CASSLRRRGTNNEQFF. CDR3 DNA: TGTGCCAGCAGCCTCCGTCGAAGAGGGACGAACAATGAGCAGTTCTTC.

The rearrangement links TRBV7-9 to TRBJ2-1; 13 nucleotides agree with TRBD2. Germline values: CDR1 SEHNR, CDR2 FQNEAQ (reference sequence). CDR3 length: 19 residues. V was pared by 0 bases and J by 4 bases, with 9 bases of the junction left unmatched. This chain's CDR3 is CASSLAVGTSGARYNEQFF. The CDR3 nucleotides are TGTGCCAGCAGCTTAGCAGTTGGGACTAGCGGGGCGAGATACAATGAGCAGTTCTTC.

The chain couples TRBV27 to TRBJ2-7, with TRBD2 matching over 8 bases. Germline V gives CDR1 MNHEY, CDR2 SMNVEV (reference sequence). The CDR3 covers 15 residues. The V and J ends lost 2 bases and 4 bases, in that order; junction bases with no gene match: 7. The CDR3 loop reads CASSLRASGQYEQYF. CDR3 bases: TGTGCCAGCAGTTTACGGGCTAGCGGGCAATACGAGCAGTACTTC.

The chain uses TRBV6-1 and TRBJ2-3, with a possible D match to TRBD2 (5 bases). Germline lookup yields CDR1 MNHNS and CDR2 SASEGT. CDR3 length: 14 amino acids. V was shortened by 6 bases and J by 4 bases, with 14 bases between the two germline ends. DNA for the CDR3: TGTGCCAGCAGCCAACTAGGGCGGGCAGATACGCAGTATTTT. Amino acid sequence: CASSQLGRADTQYF.

CDR3 residues: CASSLRDGDNEQFF. CDR3 bases: TGTGCCAGCTCACTAAGGGACGGTGACAATGAGCAGTTCTTC. The chain is built from TRBV18 and TRBJ2-1, with D perhaps matching TRBD1 or TRBD2 (5 bases each). CDR3 size: 14 residues. The V and J ends lost 4 bases and 5 bases respectively, with 12 bases between them. The germline V gene has CDR1 KGHSH and CDR2 LQKENI.

The CDR3 DNA reads TGTGCCAGCAGCCGAACAGGGGACACTGAAGCTTTCTTT. Translated: CASSRTGDTEAFF. The chain employs TRBV4-2 and TRBJ1-1, with 7 bases lining up with TRBD1. CDR3 length: 13 amino acids. The V and J ends lost 4 bases and 3 bases, in that order; junction bases with no gene match: 2. Germline CDR1 is LGHNA and CDR2 is YNFKEQ.

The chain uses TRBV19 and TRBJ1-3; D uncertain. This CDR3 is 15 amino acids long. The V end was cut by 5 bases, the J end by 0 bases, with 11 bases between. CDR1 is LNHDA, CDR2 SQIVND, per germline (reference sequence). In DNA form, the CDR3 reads TGTGCCAGTAGTGTACTTGGGAACTCTGGAAACACCATATATTTT. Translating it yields CASSVLGNSGNTIYF.